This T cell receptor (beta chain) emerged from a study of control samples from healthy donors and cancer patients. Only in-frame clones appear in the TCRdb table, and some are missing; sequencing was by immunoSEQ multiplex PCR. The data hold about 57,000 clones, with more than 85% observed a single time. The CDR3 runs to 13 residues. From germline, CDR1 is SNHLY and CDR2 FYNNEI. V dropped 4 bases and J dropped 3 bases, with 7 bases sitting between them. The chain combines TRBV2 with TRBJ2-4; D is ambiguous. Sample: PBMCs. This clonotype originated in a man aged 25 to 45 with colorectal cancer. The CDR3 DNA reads TGTGCCAGCAGTGGGTGGGGCAAAAACATTCAGTACTTC. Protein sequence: CASSGWGKNIQYF.